This T cell receptor (beta chain) was obtained from a study of blood T cell repertoires in COVID-19. Per the study methods: Reference gene primer amplification yielded estimated nucleated cell counts. Clones were read by immunoSEQ multiplex PCR, and TCRdb kept only the in-frame ones, dropping some. Clone size and V and J calls were adopted from that table, with D and trimming inferred from the DNA. The table has roughly 280,000 clones, about 85% seen once. Germline V gives CDR1 SGHVS, CDR2 FQNEAQ. V lost 1 base to trimming and J lost 2 bases; unmatched junction nucleotides: 5. This CDR3 region has 16 residues.

The TCR was taken from a man between 60 and 75 years old with acute or convalescent COVID-19. Sequenced sample: peripheral blood. This chain links TRBV7-8 with TRBJ2-7; 10 bases fit TRBD2. CDR3 amino acids: CASSLVIGTSAYEQYF. CDR3 DNA sequence: TGTGCCAGCAGCTTAGTAATTGGGACTAGCGCCTACGAGCAGTACTTC.